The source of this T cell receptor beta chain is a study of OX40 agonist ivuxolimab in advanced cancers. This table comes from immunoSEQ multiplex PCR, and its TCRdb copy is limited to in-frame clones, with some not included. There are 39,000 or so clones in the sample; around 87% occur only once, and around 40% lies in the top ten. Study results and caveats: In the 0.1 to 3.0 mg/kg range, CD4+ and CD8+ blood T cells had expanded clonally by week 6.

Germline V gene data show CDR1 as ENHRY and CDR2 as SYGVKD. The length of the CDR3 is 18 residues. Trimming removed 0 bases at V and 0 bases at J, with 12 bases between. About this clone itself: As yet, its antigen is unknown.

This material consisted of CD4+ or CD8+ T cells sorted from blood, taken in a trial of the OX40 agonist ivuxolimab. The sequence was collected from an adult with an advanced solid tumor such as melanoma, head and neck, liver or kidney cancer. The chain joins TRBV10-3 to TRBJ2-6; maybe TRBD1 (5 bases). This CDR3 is CAISESVFGASGANVLTF. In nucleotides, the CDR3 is TGTGCCATCAGTGAGTCGGTGTTTGGGGCCTCTGGGGCCAACGTCCTGACTTTC.